This is a list of T cell receptor beta chains from one sample in a study of OX40 agonist ivuxolimab in advanced cancers. Only in-frame clones appear in the TCRdb table, and some are missing; sequencing was by immunoSEQ multiplex PCR. The sample comprises 35,000 to 45,000 clones, approximately 88% of which are singletons, and less than 20% rests with the top ten. This sample comprised CD4+ or CD8+ T cells sorted from blood, obtained in a trial of the OX40 agonist ivuxolimab. The receptors derive from an adult with an advanced solid tumor such as melanoma, head and neck, liver or kidney cancer. The conserved cysteine and the conserved F or W are not part of the CDR3 here. The order of the fields is CDR3 length, J gene, V gene, D gene, CDR3 protein. D genes are given only for firm matches.

CDR3 length: 11; J gene: TRBJ2-5; V gene: TRBV11-2; D gene: -; CDR3 protein: ASETRPQETQY
CDR3 length: 13; J gene: TRBJ2-7; V gene: TRBV28; D gene: TRBD1; CDR3 protein: ASSSPGQGAREQY
CDR3 length: 10; J gene: TRBJ2-5; V gene: TRBV7-6; D gene: TRBD1; CDR3 protein: ASGTGQETQY
CDR3 length: 12; J gene: TRBJ1-4; V gene: TRBV2; D gene: TRBD1; CDR3 protein: ASSDGTANEKLF
CDR3 length: 10; J gene: TRBJ1-4; V gene: TRBV23-1; D gene: -; CDR3 protein: ASGEGSEKLF
CDR3 length: 12; J gene: TRBJ1-6; V gene: TRBV6-5; D gene: -; CDR3 protein: ASSRYLLGSPLH
CDR3 length: 12; J gene: TRBJ2-7; V gene: TRBV7-6; D gene: -; CDR3 protein: ASSLEASSYEQY
CDR3 length: 14; J gene: TRBJ1-4; V gene: TRBV7-9; D gene: -; CDR3 protein: ASSSHSGETNEKLF
CDR3 length: 10; J gene: TRBJ1-5; V gene: TRBV4-2; D gene: -; CDR3 protein: ASSQENQPQH
CDR3 length: 12; J gene: TRBJ2-7; V gene: TRBV19; D gene: -; CDR3 protein: ASSIGTGNYEQY
CDR3 length: 13; J gene: TRBJ2-1; V gene: TRBV2; D gene: TRBD2; CDR3 protein: ASSEGSGGHNEQF
CDR3 length: 13; J gene: TRBJ2-1; V gene: TRBV27; D gene: -; CDR3 protein: ASSLIGGPYNEQF
CDR3 length: 12; J gene: TRBJ1-1; V gene: TRBV5-1; D gene: -; CDR3 protein: ASRVIGVNTEAF
CDR3 length: 13; J gene: TRBJ1-6; V gene: TRBV19; D gene: TRBD1; CDR3 protein: ASSISGTGDSPLH
CDR3 length: 12; J gene: TRBJ2-2; V gene: TRBV11-2; D gene: -; CDR3 protein: ASSLVLTAGELF
CDR3 length: 14; J gene: TRBJ2-5; V gene: TRBV7-8; D gene: TRBD2; CDR3 protein: ASSNSGGAISETQY
CDR3 length: 13; J gene: TRBJ2-2; V gene: TRBV5-8; D gene: -; CDR3 protein: ASSLAGQLTGELF
CDR3 length: 11; J gene: TRBJ2-7; V gene: TRBV7-9; D gene: -; CDR3 protein: ASSLGVSYEQY
CDR3 length: 11; J gene: TRBJ1-5; V gene: TRBV6-6; D gene: -; CDR3 protein: ASSRTDNQPQH
CDR3 length: 16; J gene: TRBJ2-3; V gene: TRBV7-2; D gene: TRBD2; CDR3 protein: ASSSGLAGAARWDTQY
CDR3 length: 9; J gene: TRBJ2-7; V gene: TRBV29-1; D gene: -; CDR3 protein: SATDSYEQY
CDR3 length: 12; J gene: TRBJ2-7; V gene: TRBV5-1; D gene: TRBD1; CDR3 protein: ASSLLDRMYEQY